This TCR beta chain was identified in a study of blood T cells in healthy people across ages. This CDR3 is 15 amino acids long. Germline V lookup: CDR1 SGHTA, CDR2 FQGTGA. Trimming took 5 bases from V and 2 from J; bases not matched to a gene: 5. This clonotype showed up many times. A second PCR, run for roughly 7 to 11 cycles, used a sample-barcoded 5' primer plus a J-beta primer mix. The template-switch adaptor, which had 12 random nucleotides, put a tag on each cDNA molecule. TCRdb redid the calling of the 5' RACE reads with MiXCR, one entry per CDR3 protein. The table lists over a million distinct CDR3 sequences, approximately 25% of them singletons. Peripheral blood from each donor was collected in a volume of 8 to 10 milliliters. The sample also formed part of further work on T cells of mothers and their children. That study adds: Each donor was one of three healthy Caucasian mothers or one of their six children.

The sequence came from a girl aged 2-10 years in good health. Input material: blood. The chain recombines TRBV7-3 with TRBJ2-1; 8 nucleotides align to TRBD2. Here the CDR3 reads CASSPAGAAYNEQFF. The DNA of the CDR3 is TGTGCCAGCAGCCCAGCGGGAGCCGCCTACAATGAGCAGTTCTTC.